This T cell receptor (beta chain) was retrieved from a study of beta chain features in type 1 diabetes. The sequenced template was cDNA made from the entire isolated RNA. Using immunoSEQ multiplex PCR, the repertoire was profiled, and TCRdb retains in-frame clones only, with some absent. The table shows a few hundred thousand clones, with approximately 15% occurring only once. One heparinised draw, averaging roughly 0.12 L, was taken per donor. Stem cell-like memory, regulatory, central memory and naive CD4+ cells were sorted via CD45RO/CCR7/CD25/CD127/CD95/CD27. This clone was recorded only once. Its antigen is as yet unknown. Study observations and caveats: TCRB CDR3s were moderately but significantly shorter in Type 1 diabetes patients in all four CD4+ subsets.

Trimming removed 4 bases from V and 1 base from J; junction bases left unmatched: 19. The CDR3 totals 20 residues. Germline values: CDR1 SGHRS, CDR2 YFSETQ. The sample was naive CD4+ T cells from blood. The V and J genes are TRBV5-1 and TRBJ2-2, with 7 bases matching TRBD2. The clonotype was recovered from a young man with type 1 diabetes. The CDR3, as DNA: TGCGCCAGCAGCACCTACCCCGGGACCGCGGGGGTGATGAACACCGGGGAGCTGTTTTTT. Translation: CASSTYPGTAGVMNTGELFF.